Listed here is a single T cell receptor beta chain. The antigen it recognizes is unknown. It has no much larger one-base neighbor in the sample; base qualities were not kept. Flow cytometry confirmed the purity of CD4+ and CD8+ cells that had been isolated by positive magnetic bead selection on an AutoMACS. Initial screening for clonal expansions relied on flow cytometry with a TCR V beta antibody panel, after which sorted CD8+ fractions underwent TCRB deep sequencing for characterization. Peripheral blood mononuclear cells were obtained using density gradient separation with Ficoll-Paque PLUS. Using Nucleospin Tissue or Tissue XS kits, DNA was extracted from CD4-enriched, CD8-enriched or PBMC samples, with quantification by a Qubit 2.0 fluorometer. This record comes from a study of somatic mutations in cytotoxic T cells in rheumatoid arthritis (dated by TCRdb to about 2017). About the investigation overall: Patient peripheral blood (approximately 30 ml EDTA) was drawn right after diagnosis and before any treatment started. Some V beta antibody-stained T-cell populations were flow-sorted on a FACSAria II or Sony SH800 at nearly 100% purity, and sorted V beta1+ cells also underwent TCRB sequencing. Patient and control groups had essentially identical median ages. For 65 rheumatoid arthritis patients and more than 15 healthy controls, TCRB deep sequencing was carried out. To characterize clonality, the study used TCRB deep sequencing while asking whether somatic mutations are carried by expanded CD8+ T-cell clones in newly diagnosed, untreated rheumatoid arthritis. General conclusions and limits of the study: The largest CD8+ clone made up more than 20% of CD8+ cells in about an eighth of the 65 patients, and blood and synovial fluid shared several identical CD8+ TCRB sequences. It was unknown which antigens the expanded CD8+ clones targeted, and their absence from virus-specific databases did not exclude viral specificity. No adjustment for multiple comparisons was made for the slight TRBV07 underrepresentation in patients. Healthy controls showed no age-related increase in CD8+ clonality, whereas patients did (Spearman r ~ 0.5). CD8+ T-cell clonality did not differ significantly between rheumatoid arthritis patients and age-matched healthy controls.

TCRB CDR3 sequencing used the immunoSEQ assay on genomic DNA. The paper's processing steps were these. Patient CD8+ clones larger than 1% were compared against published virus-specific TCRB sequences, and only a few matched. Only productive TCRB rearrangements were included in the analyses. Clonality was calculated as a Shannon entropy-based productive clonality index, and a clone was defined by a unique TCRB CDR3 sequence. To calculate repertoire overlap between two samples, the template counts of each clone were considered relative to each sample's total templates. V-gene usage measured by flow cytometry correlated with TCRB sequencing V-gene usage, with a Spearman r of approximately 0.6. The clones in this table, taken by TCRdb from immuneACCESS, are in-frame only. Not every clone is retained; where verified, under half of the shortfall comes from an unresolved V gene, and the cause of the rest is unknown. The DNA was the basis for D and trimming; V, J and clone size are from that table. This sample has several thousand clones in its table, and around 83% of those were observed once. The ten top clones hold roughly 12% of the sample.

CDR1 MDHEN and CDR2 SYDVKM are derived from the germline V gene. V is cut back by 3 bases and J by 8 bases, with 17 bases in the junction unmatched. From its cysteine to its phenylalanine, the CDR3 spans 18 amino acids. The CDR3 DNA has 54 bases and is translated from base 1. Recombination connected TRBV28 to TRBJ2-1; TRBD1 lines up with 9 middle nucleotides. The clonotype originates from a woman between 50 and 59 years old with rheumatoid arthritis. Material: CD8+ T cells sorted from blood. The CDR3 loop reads CASSFPGTGNTYIDEQFF. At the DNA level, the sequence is TGTGCCAGCAGTTTTCCCGGGACAGGGAATACATATATCGATGAGCAGTTCTTC.